This passage covers 22 T cell receptor beta chains from one sample sequenced in a study of shared clonotypes between healthy human individuals. The assay was immunoSEQ multiplex PCR, and TCRdb's table has in-frame clones only and misses some. The sample gives under 2.5 million clones, just under 95% of which show up once; more than 0.35% is in the top ten. The specimen was naive CD4+ T cells from PBMCs. Subset denoted: CD45RA+ positively selected. The receptor source for this set is a man between 18 and 35 years old in good health. Some clones in this sample may be carry-over from other donors' samples.

The J gene is TRBJ2-1, the V gene TRBV5-1; the D gene is possibly TRBD1 (6 bases). In germline, CDR1 is SGHRS, CDR2 YFSETQ. The CDR3 totals 14 residues. The ends were cut back, 2 bases at V and 4 bases at J, with 10 bases in the middle. The CDR3 loop is CASSFGTQYNEQFF. For the CDR3, the DNA is TGCGCCAGCAGCTTCGGGACACAGTACAATGAGCAGTTCTTC. The whole variable domain, remainder taken from reference TRBV5-1 and TRBJ2-1, is KAGVTQTPRYLIKTRGQQVTLSCSPISGHRSVSWYQQTPGQGLQFLFEYFSETQRNKGNFPGRFSGRQFSNSRSEMNVSTLELGDSALYLCASSFGTQYNEQFFGPGTRLTVL.

The chain couples TRBV19 to TRBJ1-2, with a tentative D call TRBD1 (6 bases). The CDR3 contains 14 residues. Between the trimmed V and J ends, which lost 0 bases and 5 bases, there was a span of 10 bases. Germline V gene lookup returns CDR1 LNHDA and CDR2 SQIVND (reference sequence). Here the CDR3 reads CASSIDSGTYGYTF. CDR3 sequence (DNA): TGTGCCAGTAGTATAGATTCCGGGACATATGGCTACACCTTC.

This chain links TRBV19 with TRBJ2-7; D possibly corresponds to TRBD2 (7 bases). This CDR3 contains 16 residues. Trimming removed 7 bases from V and 1 base from J, with 20 bases in between. Germline-derived CDR1 and CDR2 are LNHDA and SQIVND (reference sequence). The CDR3 loop reads CASTKGRGSGSYEQYF. CDR3 nucleotides: TGTGCCAGTACCAAGGGGAGGGGGTCGGGATCCTACGAGCAGTACTTC. Filled out from reference TRBV19 and TRBJ2-7, the complete variable domain reads DGGITQSPKYLFRKEGQNVTLSCEQNLNHDAMYWYRQDPGQGLRLIYYSQIVNDFQKGDIAEGYSVSREKKESFPLTVTSAQKNPTAFYLCASTKGRGSGSYEQYFGPGTRLTVT.

Of note for this clone: The same CDR3 is also encoded by other DNA sequences in this sample. The chain carries TRBV6-5 and TRBJ1-1; D unclear. The germline gives CDR1 MNHEY, CDR2 SVGAGI. CDR3 length: 15 residues. V lost 0 bases and J 1 base, leaving 9 bases between the germline ends. CDR3 region: CASSYSTGKNTEAFF. CDR3 DNA sequence: TGTGCCAGCAGTTACTCAACTGGCAAGAACACTGAAGCTTTCTTT.

In this sample, this clone turned up a few times. The V and J genes are TRBV19 and TRBJ1-5, with TRBD1 identical over 9 bases. After removal of 7 bases from V and 6 bases from J, the junction contained 13 bases not matched to a gene. This CDR3 has 16 amino acids. The V gene's germline CDR1 is LNHDA and CDR2 SQIVND (reference sequence). The CDR3 sequence is CASTLAAGQGSQPQHF. As DNA, the CDR3 is TGTGCCAGTACCTTAGCGGCGGGACAGGGTAGTCAGCCCCAGCATTTT.

This chain uses TRBV20-1 with TRBJ1-1; no reliable D call. Germline CDR1 reads DFQATT; CDR2 reads SNEGSKA (reference sequence). The CDR3 contains 10 residues. Trimming removed 6 bases from V and 7 bases from J, with 9 bases in between. The DNA of the CDR3 is TGCAGTGCGAGCGGTTTTGAAGCTTTCTTT. It yields the protein CSASGFEAFF.

J is TRBJ1-2 and V is TRBV11-2; TRBD1 agrees at 7 bases. V lost 1 base to trimming and J lost 4 bases; unmatched junction nucleotides: 9. Per the germline V gene, CDR1 is SGHAT and CDR2 is FQNNGV. CDR3 length: 16 residues. CDR3 bases: TGTGCCAGCAGCTTAGTATTGGCAGGGGGTTCCTATGGCTACACCTTC. Its translation is CASSLVLAGGSYGYTF.

The CDR3 region is CASSPGQTSNQPQHF. The CDR3 coding sequence is TGCGCCAGCAGCCCCGGACAGACAAGCAATCAGCCCCAGCATTTT. The V gene is TRBV10-2, the J gene TRBJ1-5; D might be TRBD1 (6 bases). Germline assignment: CDR1 WSHSY and CDR2 SAAADI. Trimming took off 6 bases at V and 1 base at J, with 13 bases between the two ends. The CDR3 contains 15 residues.

The chain employs TRBV6-1 and TRBJ2-7; 10 nucleotides line up with TRBD1. Germline CDR1 and CDR2: MNHNS and SASEGT. V trimming: 10 bases; J trimming: 7 bases; junction bases outside the gene matches: 13. This CDR3 region has 14 residues. CDR3 region: CANKRGTGDAEQYF. CDR3 nucleotides: TGTGCCAACAAACGCGGGACAGGGGATGCGGAGCAGTACTTC.

The rearrangement joins TRBV15 to TRBJ1-2; D ambiguous. This CDR3 has 14 amino acids. V lost 0 bases to trimming and J lost 11 bases, with 16 bases between them. The germline CDR1 and CDR2 sequences are LNHNV and YYDKDF (reference sequence). CDR3 in amino acids: CATSRDLLEASYTF. The CDR3 bases are TGTGCCACCAGCAGAGATCTACTGGAGGCCTCTTACACCTTC.

The chain carries TRBV11-2 and TRBJ2-1, with D uncertain. CDR1 and CDR2 (germline): SGHAT, FQNNGV. The CDR3 length is 15 residues. V gave up 5 bases and J gave up 4 bases, with 15 bases separating them. The CDR3 sequence is CASSPIRRQYNEQFF. The DNA for the CDR3 is TGTGCCAGCAGCCCCATCCGCCGGCAATACAATGAGCAGTTCTTC.

CDR3 DNA: TGCGCCAGCAGCCCTGTGCGAGGTGAGACCCAGTACTTC. Protein: CASSPVRGETQYF. This chain links TRBV4-1 with TRBJ2-5, with D unclear. In germline, CDR1 is MGHRA, CDR2 YSYEKL. The CDR3 spans 13 residues. V shed 4 bases and J shed 5 bases, with 11 bases lying between them.

The chain is built from TRBV7-9 and TRBJ2-3; 12 nucleotides agree with TRBD2. The CDR3 is 17 residues long. The germline gives CDR1 SEHNR, CDR2 FQNEAQ (reference sequence). J gave up 5 bases and V 1 base, and 7 bases lay outside the gene matches. CDR3 coding DNA: TGTGCCAGCAGCTTAGGTTGGACTAGCGGGAATTTAGATACGCAGTATTTT. Its translation is CASSLGWTSGNLDTQYF.

This chain links TRBV7-9 with TRBJ2-1; 11 bases agree with TRBD2. This CDR3 region has 19 residues. Germline V gene data show CDR1 as SEHNR and CDR2 as FQNEAQ (reference sequence). The ends lost 5 bases at V and 3 bases at J; junction bases unmatched: 15. The CDR3 bases are TGTGCCAGCAGCCCATTCCGGGGACTAGCGGAACCCCGCTACAATGAGCAGTTCTTC. It specifies CASSPFRGLAEPRYNEQFF. Combining the CDR3 with reference TRBV7-9 and TRBJ2-1 gives the whole variable domain DTGVSQNPRHKITKRGQNVTFRCDPISEHNRLYWYRQTLGQGPEFLTYFQNEAQLEKSRLLSDRFSAERPKGSFSTLEIQRTEQGDSAMYLCASSPFRGLAEPRYNEQFFGPGTRLTVL.

This chain links TRBV6-5 with TRBJ2-4, with unresolved D. This CDR3 contains 13 residues. Trimming stripped 2 bases from V and 9 bases from J, with 11 bases between. From germline, CDR1 is MNHEY and CDR2 SVGAGI. The DNA for the CDR3 is TGTGCCAGCAGTTACGCCGGCGATGGCATTCAGTACTTC. It is translated as CASSYAGDGIQYF.

Regarding this clone: Different DNA sequences within this sample yield the same CDR3. The chain recombines TRBV29-1 with TRBJ1-1; the D is unclear. The CDR3 is 11 amino acids. Germline V gives CDR1 SQVTM, CDR2 ANQGSEA. V was trimmed by 5 bases and J by 0 bases, leaving 4 bases between them. DNA for the CDR3: TGCAGCGTTCGCATGAACACTGAAGCTTTCTTT. Translated, it gives CSVRMNTEAFF.

Here the CDR3 reads CASSTGRAEAFF. CDR3 in DNA: TGTGCCAGCAGCACAGGACGGGCAGAAGCTTTCTTT. V and J are TRBV6-6 and TRBJ1-1, with D possibly being TRBD1 (5 bases). The CDR3 runs 12 residues. Germline V gene sequence: CDR1 MNHNY, CDR2 SVGAGI (reference sequence). V lost 6 bases, J lost 8 bases, and 13 bases lay in between.

CDR3 loop: CASSSRLADTQYF. The CDR3 DNA follows: TGTGCCAGCAGCTCAAGACTAGCAGATACGCAGTATTTT. This chain links TRBV7-2 with TRBJ2-3, with D perhaps TRBD2 (6 bases). Germline CDR1 reads SGHTA; CDR2 reads FQGNSA. The CDR3 contains 13 residues. Trimming took 4 bases from V and 4 from J, leaving 9 bases between them. Combining the CDR3 with reference TRBV7-2 and TRBJ2-3 gives the whole variable domain GAGVSQSPSNKVTEKGKDVELRCDPISGHTALYWYRQSLGQGLEFLIYFQGNSAPDKSGLPSDRFSAERTGGSVSTLTIQRTQQEDSAVYLCASSSRLADTQYFGPGTRLTVL.

The gene calls are TRBV5-1 and TRBJ2-2; 9 bases agree with TRBD2. The CDR3 consists of 15 residues. V was pared by 4 bases and J by 5 bases, with 6 bases of the junction left unmatched. The germline V gene encodes CDR1 SGHRS and CDR2 YFSETQ. DNA for the CDR3: TGCGCCAGCAGCCCTGATAGCGGGAGTACCGGGGAGCTGTTTTTT. This sequence encodes CASSPDSGSTGELFF.

This rearrangement joins TRBV5-1 to TRBJ2-1; D gene ambiguous. The length of the CDR3 is 15 residues. Between the trimmed V and J ends, which lost 0 bases and 3 bases, there was a span of 10 bases. From germline, CDR1 is SGHRS and CDR2 YFSETQ. CDR3 protein: CASSLVASVYNEQFF. The CDR3 bases are TGCGCCAGCAGCTTGGTAGCATCCGTCTACAATGAGCAGTTCTTC.

V usage is TRBV6-1 and J usage is TRBJ1-4; a possible D gene is TRBD1 (6 bases). This CDR3 is 15 amino acids long. Germline V gene sequence: CDR1 MNHNS, CDR2 SASEGT. V lost 6 bases and J lost 3, with 14 bases in between. In DNA form, the CDR3 reads TGTGCCAGCAGCTCAGGGGAGGCGTCTAATGAAAAACTGTTTTTT. Translation gives CASSSGEASNEKLFF.

The chain recombines TRBV6-1 with TRBJ2-2; no definite D call. The CDR3 extends over 15 amino acids. The V gene's germline CDR1 is MNHNS and CDR2 SASEGT. The ends were cut back, 10 bases at V and 0 bases at J, with 15 bases in the middle. The CDR3 nucleotides are TGTGCCACCAGCCCCCTCAGGACGAACACCGGGGAGCTGTTTTTT. This encodes CATSPLRTNTGELFF.